The 5 T cell receptor beta chains listed next were all sequenced from one sample in a study of T cells expressing NK-cell markers. TCRdb processed the 5' RACE reads again and assigns one entry to each CDR3 protein, with no DNA. The listing records hundreds of thousands of distinct CDR3 sequences. The sample consisted of blood T cells: a sorted CD56 or NKG2C T cell subset, CD4+ or CD8+ T cells, or bulk PBMC T cells (not recorded which). All receptors come from a woman between 18 and 69 years old in good health.

The chain couples TRBV6-2 or TRBV6-3 to TRBJ1-5. Germline-derived CDR1 and CDR2 are MNHEY and SVGEGT. CDR3 length: 12 amino acids. CDR3 amino acids: CASSYAGQPQHF.

The V and J genes are TRBV18 and TRBJ2-3. This CDR3 has 13 amino acids. Germline CDR1 KGHSH, CDR2 LQKENI. CDR3 in amino acids: CASSPLRTDTQYF.

The CDR3 here is CASSPTSGASTDTQYF. J is TRBJ2-3 and V is TRBV7-6; there is no DNA to check the TCRdb D call of TRBD2. This CDR3 is 16 amino acids long. The germline gives CDR1 SGHVS, CDR2 FNYEAQ.

The J gene is TRBJ1-1, the V gene TRBV6-5. CDR3 size: 17 residues. The germline V gene encodes CDR1 MNHEY and CDR2 SVGAGI. CDR3 protein: CASSYSSTHTPNTEAFF.

J is TRBJ2-3 and V is TRBV20-1; the TRBD1 assignment by TCRdb is unverifiable without DNA. The CDR3 runs 15 residues. CDR1 is DFQATT and CDR2 is SNEGSKA in the germline V gene (reference sequence). The CDR3 is CSAGNPGRRTDTQYF.